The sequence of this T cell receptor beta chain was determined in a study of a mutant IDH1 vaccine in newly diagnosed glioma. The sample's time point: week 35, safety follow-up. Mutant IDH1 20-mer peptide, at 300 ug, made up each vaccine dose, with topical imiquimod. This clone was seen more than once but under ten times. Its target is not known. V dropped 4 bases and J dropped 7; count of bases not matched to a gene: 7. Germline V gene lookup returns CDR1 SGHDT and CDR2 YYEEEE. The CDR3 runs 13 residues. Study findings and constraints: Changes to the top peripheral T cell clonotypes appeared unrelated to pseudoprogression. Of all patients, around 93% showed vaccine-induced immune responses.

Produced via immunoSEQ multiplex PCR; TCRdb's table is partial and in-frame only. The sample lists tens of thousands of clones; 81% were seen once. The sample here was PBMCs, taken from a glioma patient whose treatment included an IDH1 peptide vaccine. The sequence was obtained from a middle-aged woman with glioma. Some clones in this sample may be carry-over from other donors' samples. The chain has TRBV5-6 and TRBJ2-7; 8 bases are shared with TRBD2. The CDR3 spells CASSRTTSAEQYF. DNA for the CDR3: TGTGCCAGCAGCCGTACGACTAGCGCGGAGCAGTACTTC.